These 11 T cell receptor beta chains were sequenced from one sample in a study of T cell changes during pregnancy in multiple sclerosis. Sequencing used immunoSEQ multiplex PCR; TCRdb keeps in-frame clones, though not all of them. The data show approximately 83,000 clones, approximately 95% seen once. This specimen consisted of peripheral blood, obtained in the first trimester of pregnancy. All receptors come from a female donor with multiple sclerosis, enrolled in a pregnancy study.

The chain combines TRBV13 with TRBJ1-5; 10 bases align to TRBD1. This CDR3 is 16 amino acids long. Trimming at V came to 0 bases and at J to 5 bases, leaving 4 bases not matched to a gene. Germline CDR1 PRHDT, CDR2 FYEKMQ (reference sequence). Written as DNA, the CDR3 is TGTGCCAGCAGCTTAGGCTCCGGGACAGGGGATCAGCCCCAGCATTTT. Translation: CASSLGSGTGDQPQHF.

J is TRBJ1-4 and V is TRBV5-4; the D is unclear. The CDR3 covers 14 residues. V gave up 0 bases and J gave up 3 bases, with 6 bases separating them. The V gene's germline CDR1 is SGHNT and CDR2 YYREEE (reference sequence). CDR3 region: CASSLDGANEKLFF. The CDR3, as DNA: TGTGCCAGCAGCTTGGACGGAGCTAATGAAAAACTGTTTTTT. Combining the CDR3 with reference TRBV5-4 and TRBJ1-4 gives the whole variable domain ETGVTQSPTHLIKTRGQQVTLRCSSQSGHNTVSWYQQALGQGPQFIFQYYREEENGRGNFPPRFSGLQFPNYSSELNVNALELDDSALYLCASSLDGANEKLFFGSGTQLSVL.

The genes are TRBV19 and TRBJ2-3; TRBD1 aligns across 8 bases. Trimming at V came to 3 bases and at J to 0 bases, leaving 5 bases not matched to a gene. This CDR3 has 16 residues. Germline CDR1 and CDR2: LNHDA and SQIVND (reference sequence). The CDR3, as DNA: TGTGCCAGTAGTATTGGGGGGACAGGCAGCACAGATACGCAGTATTTT. Its protein product is CASSIGGTGSTDTQYF.

This chain connects TRBV30 to TRBJ1-1; TRBD1 matches at 8 bases. J lost 0 bases, V lost 3 bases, and 3 bases had no gene match. This CDR3 has 14 residues. The V gene's germline CDR1 is GTSNPN and CDR2 SVGIG (reference sequence). The CDR3 protein is CAWSDRGLNTEAFF. The CDR3 nucleotides are TGTGCCTGGAGCGACAGGGGATTGAACACTGAAGCTTTCTTT.

CDR3: CASATGRGDGGYTF. For the CDR3, the DNA is TGTGCTAGTGCCACGGGGAGGGGAGACGGTGGCTACACCTTC. The V and J genes are TRBV12-5 and TRBJ1-2; tentative D call: TRBD1 (5 bases). The germline gives CDR1 LGHNT, CDR2 FRNRAP. The CDR3 length is 14 residues. Trimming took off 7 bases at V and 7 bases at J, with 19 bases between the two ends.

The rearrangement links TRBV5-1 to TRBJ2-1; TRBD1 matches 9 bases. Per germline, CDR1 SGHRS and CDR2 YFSETQ. This CDR3 is built from 16 residues. After removal of 0 bases from V and 5 bases from J, the junction contained 6 bases not matched to a gene. CDR3 DNA sequence: TGCGCCAGCAGCTTGGGCGACAGGGGGACCCACAATGAGCAGTTCTTC. It encodes CASSLGDRGTHNEQFF.

The chain has TRBV7-9 and TRBJ1-1; D gene uncertain. CDR1 and CDR2 (germline): SEHNR, FQNEAQ (reference sequence). V lost 5 bases to trimming and J lost 4 bases, with 14 bases between them. CDR3 length: 14 amino acids. The CDR3 nucleotides are TGTGCCAGCAGCCCCTCTACGGGGTTCACTGAAGCTTTCTTT. It translates to CASSPSTGFTEAFF.

The CDR3 DNA is TGCGCCAGCAGCCCGACAGGGGAGTTGTACGAGCAGTACTTC. This sequence encodes CASSPTGELYEQYF. The chain combines TRBV4-1 with TRBJ2-7; 8 bases are shared with TRBD1. The CDR3 covers 14 residues. The germline gives CDR1 MGHRA, CDR2 YSYEKL. The V and J ends lost 4 bases and 4 bases, in that order; junction bases with no gene match: 6.

V gene TRBV6-5 combines with J gene TRBJ2-2; D may be TRBD2 (6 bases). Germline CDR1 reads MNHEY; CDR2 reads SVGAGI. The CDR3 is made up of 14 amino acids. V was clipped by 2 bases and J by 3 bases, with 7 bases between them. This CDR3 reads CASSYRRDTGELFF. The CDR3 DNA reads as TGTGCCAGCAGTTACAGGAGGGACACCGGGGAGCTGTTTTTT.

This clone appeared once. V gene TRBV4-2 combines with J gene TRBJ2-5; weak D call: TRBD2 (6 bases). Between the trimmed V and J ends, which lost 4 bases and 2 bases, there was a span of 14 bases. The CDR3 length is 15 residues. The germline gives CDR1 LGHNA, CDR2 YNFKEQ. This CDR3 is CASSPRGAGQETQYF. The CDR3 coding sequence is TGTGCCAGCAGCCCCCGGGGTGCGGGGCAAGAGACCCAGTACTTC.

The chain is built from TRBV11-3 and TRBJ2-2, with TRBD2 matching 9 bases. Per the germline V gene, CDR1 is SGHNT and CDR2 is YENEEA. Trimming at V came to 3 bases and at J to 1 base, leaving 0 bases not matched to a gene. This CDR3 has 15 residues. The CDR3 coding sequence is TGTGCCAGCAGCTTTAGCGGGGGGAACACCGGGGAGCTGTTTTTT. Translating gives CASSFSGGNTGELFF.